What follows are 8 T cell receptor beta chains derived from one specimen sequenced in a study of CD8 T cells in Susac syndrome. RNA, at 0.5 to 1 ug, was reverse transcribed with random hexamers. TCRdb reprocessed the immunoSEQ multiplex PCR reads via MiXCR and lists one record per CDR3 protein. Among roughly 200,000 distinct CDR3 sequences, 90% to 95% were seen once, and the ten largest hold roughly 0.11%. Sequencing was performed on CD4+ T cells from PBMCs. These receptor sequences come from a human donor with Susac syndrome.

The rearrangement uses TRBV12-3 or TRBV12-4 and TRBJ1-1; D perhaps matches TRBD1 (6 bases). The CDR3 sequence is 14 residues long. The V end lost 6 bases, the J end lost 4 bases, and 15 bases lay between the germline ends. The CDR3 reads CASRYYRVGTEAFF. The CDR3 nucleotides are TGTGCCAGCAGATACTACAGGGTCGGCACTGAAGCTTTCTTT.

The J gene is TRBJ2-3, the V gene TRBV7-2; TRBD1 might be the D (6 bases). V lost 4 bases to trimming and J lost 2 bases, with 13 bases between them. This CDR3 has 15 residues. Germline CDR1 reads SGHTA; CDR2 reads FQGNSA. In DNA form, the CDR3 reads TGTGCCAGCAGCTCCCCGACAGGAATCACAGATACGCAGTATTTT. Protein sequence: CASSSPTGITDTQYF.

The DNA for the CDR3 is TGTGCCAGCTCACCGAAAGGGACAGGGGGTTTGGAGCCCCAGCATTTT. Translation: CASSPKGTGGLEPQHF. This chain links TRBV18 with TRBJ1-5; 11 bases line up with TRBD1. Germline CDR1 KGHSH, CDR2 LQKENI. With 3 bases clipped from V and 8 bases from J, the junction kept 9 bases outside the gene matches. This CDR3 spans 16 amino acids.

The rearrangement links TRBV5-5 to TRBJ2-5; tentative D call: TRBD2 (6 bases). V lost 6 bases and J 4 bases, leaving 19 bases between the germline ends. Per germline, CDR1 SGHKS and CDR2 YYEKEE (reference sequence). This CDR3 comprises 15 residues. The CDR3 DNA follows: TGTGCCAGCACCCCCTCCGGGGGACTGTTAGAGACCCAGTACTTC. It codes for CASTPSGGLLETQYF. The full variable domain, its missing parts supplied by reference TRBV5-5 and TRBJ2-5, is DAGVTQSPTHLIKTRGQQVTLRCSPISGHKSVSWYQQVLGQGPQFIFQYYEKEERGRGNFPDRFSARQFPNYSSELNVNALLLGDSALYLCASTPSGGLLETQYFGPGTRLLVL.

The rearrangement links TRBV7-8 to TRBJ2-2; 10 bases are shared with TRBD2. This CDR3 has 16 amino acids. V was pared by 5 bases and J by 2 bases, with 5 bases of the junction left unmatched. Germline CDR1 is SGHVS and CDR2 is FQNEAQ. As DNA, the CDR3 is TGTGCCAGCAGCAAACTAGCGGGGCCTAACACCGGGGAGCTGTTTTTT. Translating gives CASSKLAGPNTGELFF.

The chain carries TRBV12-3 or TRBV12-4 and TRBJ2-2; possibly TRBD1 for D (5 bases). V dropped 5 bases and J dropped 1 base, with 8 bases sitting between them. This CDR3 is built from 14 residues. In DNA form, the CDR3 reads TGTGCCAGCAGTCCCAGGGAGAACACCGGGGAGCTGTTTTTT. This codes for CASSPRENTGELFF.

This clonotype was seen just once. The chain has TRBV6-5 and TRBJ1-2; 10 bases are a match to TRBD1. V lost 7 bases to trimming and J lost 5 bases; unmatched junction nucleotides: 7. The germline V gene encodes CDR1 MNHEY and CDR2 SVGAGI. This CDR3 comprises 14 residues. CDR3 coding DNA: TGTGCCAGCACACTAGGGACAGGGGCTTATGGCTACACCTTC. It translates to CASTLGTGAYGYTF.

The chain is built from TRBV29-1 and TRBJ1-3; D is ambiguous. Trimming stripped 6 bases from V and 4 bases from J, with 7 bases between. From germline, CDR1 is SQVTM and CDR2 ANQGSEA. CDR3 length: 11 amino acids. CDR3 in DNA: TGCAGCGTCAGGAAAGGAAACACCATATATTTT. It is translated as CSVRKGNTIYF.